These 30 T cell receptor beta chains were all obtained from the same sample, sequenced in a study of beta chain features in type 1 diabetes. The sequenced template was cDNA made from the entire isolated RNA. TCRdb's copy holds only in-frame clones and misses some; the assay was immunoSEQ multiplex PCR. The sample lists fewer than 65,000 clones, roughly three fifths occurring once. Sequences were obtained from Tregs from blood. Receptor source: a woman under 30 in good health.

The gene calls are TRBV4-3 and TRBJ2-7, with a weak D call TRBD2 (8 bases). V lost 0 bases to trimming and J lost 4 bases, with 16 bases between them. The length of the CDR3 is 16 residues. Per germline, CDR1 LGHNA and CDR2 YSLEER. This CDR3 is CASSQDREGAKYEQYF. The CDR3 DNA follows: TGCGCCAGCAGCCAAGATCGGGAGGGGGCTAAGTACGAGCAGTACTTC.

The chain joins TRBV4-1 to TRBJ1-6; 9 bases agree with TRBD1. Trimming removed 0 bases from V and 10 bases from J; junction bases left unmatched: 10. The CDR3 extends over 17 amino acids. The germline gives CDR1 MGHRA, CDR2 YSYEKL. Here the CDR3 DNA reads TGCGCCAGCAGCCAAGAGGGACAGGGAGAAACGGGCTCACCCCTCCACTTT. This gives the protein CASSQEGQGETGSPLHF.

The chain is built from TRBV25-1 and TRBJ1-1; D perhaps matches TRBD1 (6 bases). With 7 bases removed from V and 4 bases from J, the gap between germline ends came to 13 bases. This CDR3 has 13 amino acids. Germline loops: CDR1 MGHDK, CDR2 SYGVNS. The CDR3 sequence is CASTETGGTEAFF. The CDR3 nucleotides read TGTGCCAGCACCGAGACAGGCGGCACTGAAGCTTTCTTT.

The chain carries TRBV5-1 and TRBJ2-3, with 15 bases that match TRBD2. This CDR3 has 20 amino acids. The trim removed 0 bases at V and 1 base at J, leaving 9 bases unmatched. The germline V gene encodes CDR1 SGHRS and CDR2 YFSETQ. In DNA, the CDR3 is TGCGCCAGCAGCTTGGAACCGGGACTAGCGGGGGGCCTTGGCACAGATACGCAGTATTTT. It specifies CASSLEPGLAGGLGTDTQYF.

The chain is built from TRBV5-1 and TRBJ2-3; D is possibly TRBD1 (6 bases). This CDR3 has 16 residues. Germline assignment: CDR1 SGHRS and CDR2 YFSETQ. The germline V and J ends were trimmed by 4 bases and 4 bases, with 19 bases remaining between them. The CDR3 here is CASSLVVVGAADTQYF. CDR3 DNA: TGCGCCAGCAGCCTTGTCGTCGTGGGGGCAGCAGATACGCAGTATTTT.

The chain joins TRBV5-6 to TRBJ2-6; D possibly corresponds to TRBD2 (6 bases). Trimming shortened V by 1 base and J by 0 bases, and 14 bases separated the two germline ends. The CDR3 runs to 18 residues. CDR1 SGHDT and CDR2 YYEEEE come from the germline V gene. The CDR3 sequence: CASSLYGRESSGANVLTF. CDR3 DNA: TGTGCCAGCAGCTTGTACGGACGGGAGAGCTCTGGGGCCAACGTCCTGACTTTC.

The chain uses TRBV4-1 and TRBJ2-1, with D tentatively TRBD2 (5 bases). The germline gives CDR1 MGHRA, CDR2 YSYEKL. V lost 1 base and J lost 8, with 18 bases in between. CDR3 length equals 16 residues. DNA for the CDR3: TGCGCCAGCAGCCAAGGGAGAACTCCCCTCGGGGATGAGCAGTTCTTC. This encodes CASSQGRTPLGDEQFF.

The chain is built from TRBV5-4 and TRBJ2-1; 8 bases match TRBD2. There are 16 residues in the CDR3. V shed 5 bases, J shed 1 base, and the junction held 8 bases outside the gene matches. Germline CDR1 reads SGHNT; CDR2 reads YYREEE (reference sequence). CDR3 in amino acids: CASSHRAGESYNEQFF. In DNA, the CDR3 is TGTGCCAGCAGTCACAGAGCGGGGGAGTCCTACAATGAGCAGTTCTTC.

The rearrangement links TRBV7-9 to TRBJ1-1, with no clear D. The V end lost 1 base, the J end lost 9 bases, and 6 bases lay between the germline ends. The germline gives CDR1 SEHNR, CDR2 FQNEAQ (reference sequence). This CDR3 region has 11 residues. Here the CDR3 DNA reads TGTGCCAGCAGCTTAGTGGCCAAAGCTTTCTTT. This translates into CASSLVAKAFF.

A note on this clone: Compared with germline, one end of the junction differs, possibly owing to a read error. The sample holds other DNA sequences that translate to the same CDR3. The rearrangement joins TRBV7-2 to TRBJ1-6, with a possible D match to TRBD1 (5 bases). Germline assignment: CDR1 SGHTA and CDR2 FQGNSA. There are 16 residues in the CDR3. CDR3 bases: TGTGCCAGTAGCTTAGGGACTCTCATTCCCTATTCACCCCTCCACTTT. It specifies CASSLGTLIPYSPLHF. The full variable domain, its missing parts supplied by reference TRBV7-2 and TRBJ1-6, is GAGVSQSPSNKVTEKGKDVELRCDPISGHTALYWYRQSLGQGLEFLIYFQGNSAPDKSGLPSDRFSAERTGGSVSTLTIQRTQQEDSAVYLCASSLGTLIPYSPLHFGNGTRLTVT.

V usage is TRBV7-2 and J usage is TRBJ2-2; 7 bases align to TRBD1. Per germline, CDR1 SGHTA and CDR2 FQGNSA. Germline trimming cut 9 bases from V and 4 bases from J; bases unmatched to any gene: 8. The CDR3 sequence is 14 residues long. The CDR3 nucleotides read TGTGCCAGTCAGACAGGGTTGGGCACCGGGGAGCTGTTTTTT. Its translation is CASQTGLGTGELFF.

This sequence joins TRBV5-1 and TRBJ2-2; D is ambiguous. Germline CDR1 SGHRS, CDR2 YFSETQ. The ends were cut back, 7 bases at V and 1 base at J, with 11 bases in the middle. This CDR3 comprises 14 residues. CDR3 bases: TGCGCCAGCTCCTGGAGTGAGAACACCGGGGAGCTGTTTTTT. It encodes CASSWSENTGELFF.

The chain recombines TRBV7-2 with TRBJ2-1, with 10 bases fitting TRBD2. V shed 7 bases and J 9 bases; nucleotides not matched to a gene: 15. The V gene's germline CDR1 is SGHTA and CDR2 FQGNSA. The CDR3 length is 16 residues. The CDR3 sequence: CASIGQRGGGVGEQFF. In DNA form, the CDR3 reads TGTGCCAGCATCGGCCAGCGGGGGGGCGGGGTCGGTGAGCAGTTCTTC.

The genes are TRBV18 and TRBJ1-5, with D possibly matching TRBD1 (5 bases). The germline gives CDR1 KGHSH, CDR2 LQKENI. V was clipped by 3 bases and J by 5 bases, with 11 bases between them. CDR3 length: 14 residues. The CDR3 is CASSPRTSHQPQHF. The DNA for the CDR3 is TGTGCCAGCTCACCCCGGACATCTCATCAGCCCCAGCATTTT.

The chain carries TRBV7-3 and TRBJ1-1; 7 bases line up with TRBD1. Germline V CDR1 and CDR2: SGHTA, FQGTGA. V was pared by 5 bases and J by 6 bases, with 12 bases of the junction left unmatched. The CDR3 runs to 15 residues. In DNA, the CDR3 is TGTGCCAGCAGCCCGCAACAGGGGAAGATGGCTGAAGCTTTCTTT. Amino acid sequence: CASSPQQGKMAEAFF.

This rearrangement joins TRBV6-5 to TRBJ1-2; unclear D gene. The length of the CDR3 is 15 residues. Trimming took off 0 bases at V and 4 bases at J, with 12 bases between the two ends. Germline CDR1 MNHEY, CDR2 SVGAGI. The chain's CDR3 is CASSYSIPYGYGYTF. In nucleotides, the CDR3 is TGTGCCAGCAGTTACTCGATTCCGTACGGCTATGGCTACACCTTC.

The chain links TRBV5-1 to TRBJ2-7; D may be TRBD2 (6 bases). This CDR3 spans 14 amino acids. The V gene lost 3 bases and the J gene lost 5 bases, with 15 bases spanning the gap. The germline gives CDR1 SGHRS, CDR2 YFSETQ. The CDR3 here is CASSSSGGLHEQYF. The CDR3 nucleotides read TGCGCCAGCAGCTCATCCGGGGGACTCCACGAGCAGTACTTC.

This sequence joins TRBV7-8 and TRBJ2-7; 7 bases line up with TRBD2. Per germline, CDR1 SGHVS and CDR2 FQNEAQ. This CDR3 is built from 16 residues. The junction had 10 bases not matched to a gene; V was cut back by 1 base and J by 4 bases. In nucleotides, the CDR3 is TGTGCCAGCAGCTTAGGCTACGGCGGGGGAAGTTACGAGCAGTACTTC. The encoded protein is CASSLGYGGGSYEQYF. The whole variable domain, filled in from reference TRBV7-8 and TRBJ2-7, reads GAGVSQSPRYKVAKRGQDVALRCDPISGHVSLFWYQQALGQGPEFLTYFQNEAQLDKSGLPSDRFFAERPEGSVSTLKIQRTQQEDSAVYLCASSLGYGGGSYEQYFGPGTRLTVT.

This chain uses TRBV11-2 with TRBJ1-1, with 7 bases fitting TRBD1. Looked up from germline, CDR1 is SGHAT and CDR2 is FQNNGV. The CDR3 sequence is 14 residues long. V dropped 0 bases and J dropped 11; count of bases not matched to a gene: 9. In nucleotides, the CDR3 is TGTGCCAGCAGCTTAGAAGAGACGGACAGGAGGGCTTTCTTT. Its translation: CASSLEETDRRAFF.

The V gene is TRBV5-1, the J gene TRBJ2-1; TRBD2 matches at 8 bases. The germline gives CDR1 SGHRS, CDR2 YFSETQ. The CDR3 consists of 14 residues. V was pared by 4 bases and J by 6 bases, with 6 bases of the junction left unmatched. CDR3 DNA sequence: TGCGCCAGCAGCGAACCGGGAGGGCCCAATGAGCAGTTCTTC. It is translated as CASSEPGGPNEQFF.

This clone was counted between two and nine times. The chain recombines TRBV5-1 with TRBJ2-5; 13 bases align to TRBD2. After removal of 0 bases from V and 5 bases from J, the junction contained 7 bases not matched to a gene. The CDR3 extends over 17 amino acids. Germline CDR1 SGHRS, CDR2 YFSETQ. CDR3 sequence (DNA): TGCGCCAGCAGCTTGGGACTAGCGGGAGGCGCCTGGGAGACCCAGTACTTC. It specifies CASSLGLAGGAWETQYF.

The CDR3, as DNA: TGTGCCAGCAGTTCAGACAGAACCTACGAGCAGTACTTC. This encodes CASSSDRTYEQYF. The V and J genes are TRBV6-6 and TRBJ2-5, with D perhaps TRBD1 (5 bases). The J call is doubtful: the DNA matches TRBJ2-7 better. In germline, CDR1 is MNHNY, CDR2 SVGAGI (reference sequence). CDR3 length: 13 amino acids.

The gene calls are TRBV18 and TRBJ2-1, with 7 nucleotides matching TRBD2. Germline CDR1 and CDR2: KGHSH and LQKENI. CDR3 length: 15 residues. Trimming at V came to 6 bases and at J to 7 bases, leaving 12 bases not matched to a gene. CDR3 sequence (DNA): TGTGCCAGCTCCCTCGGGGGGTCTAGGATGAATGAGCAGTTCTTC. Translating it yields CASSLGGSRMNEQFF. Variable domain in full (rest from reference TRBV18 and TRBJ2-1): NAGVMQNPRHLVRRRGQEARLRCSPMKGHSHVYWYRQLPEEGLKFMVYLQKENIIDESGMPKERFSAEFPKEGPSILRIQQVVRGDSAAYFCASSLGGSRMNEQFFGPGTRLTVL.

This clone has a handful of counts. J is TRBJ1-5 and V is TRBV27; possible D gene TRBD1, 6 bases. Trimming pared 0 bases from V and 6 bases from J, leaving 9 bases between. The CDR3 runs 14 residues. Germline V gene data show CDR1 as MNHEY and CDR2 as SMNVEV (reference sequence). CDR3 sequence reads: CASSLSGGGQPQHF. The CDR3 region has the DNA TGTGCCAGCAGTTTATCAGGGGGGGGTCAGCCCCAGCATTTT.

There are a few counts of this clone. The rearrangement uses TRBV7-9 and TRBJ1-1; D ambiguous. Germline V lookup: CDR1 SEHNR, CDR2 FQNEAQ (reference sequence). This CDR3 has 19 residues. Trimming removed 1 base from V and 1 base from J, with 22 bases in between. The CDR3 protein is CASSLVSFPAGPENTEAFF. The CDR3 DNA reads TGTGCCAGCAGCTTAGTTAGTTTTCCGGCGGGCCCTGAGAACACTGAAGCTTTCTTT.

J is TRBJ2-7 and V is TRBV7-2, with D possibly matching TRBD2 (5 bases). With 3 bases removed from V and 0 bases from J, the gap between germline ends came to 9 bases. From germline, CDR1 is SGHTA and CDR2 FQGNSA. The CDR3 length is 14 residues. The CDR3 spells CASSFIRGSYEQYF. Here the CDR3 DNA reads TGTGCCAGCAGCTTTATACGGGGCTCCTACGAGCAGTACTTC.

This rearrangement joins TRBV7-9 to TRBJ1-2; D not certain. The CDR3 consists of 14 residues. The V gene's germline CDR1 is SEHNR and CDR2 FQNEAQ (reference sequence). Trimming removed 0 bases at V and 3 bases at J, with 8 bases between. The CDR3 loop is CASSLANTDYGYTF. CDR3 DNA: TGTGCCAGCAGCTTAGCGAATACGGACTATGGCTACACCTTC.

This clone was detected a few times. This chain joins TRBV15 and TRBJ1-2; possibly TRBD1 for D (6 bases). This CDR3 contains 15 residues. V lost 0 bases, J lost 3 bases, and 11 bases lay in between. Germline-derived CDR1 and CDR2 are LNHNV and YYDKDF (reference sequence). As DNA, the CDR3 is TGTGCCACCAGCAGAGATACAGGGAGCTACTATGGCTACACCTTC. This translates into CATSRDTGSYYGYTF.

V gene TRBV5-1 combines with J gene TRBJ2-1, with D hard to call. Trimming removed 3 bases at V and 5 bases at J, with 6 bases between. CDR3 length: 12 amino acids. CDR1 SGHRS and CDR2 YFSETQ come from the germline V gene. The chain's CDR3 is CASSSQNNEQFF. In DNA form, the CDR3 reads TGCGCCAGCAGCTCACAGAACAATGAGCAGTTCTTC.

The chain uses TRBV6-5 and TRBJ2-7; possibly TRBD2 for D (5 bases). CDR1 and CDR2 from the germline V gene are MNHEY and SVGAGI. V lost 0 bases to trimming and J lost 6 bases, with 18 bases between them. CDR3 length: 16 residues. The CDR3 loop is CASSYSSGGLPSEQYF. CDR3 bases: TGTGCCAGCAGTTACTCATCCGGAGGACTCCCGTCCGAGCAGTACTTC.